These 12 T cell receptor beta chains came from one sample sequenced in a study of monozygotic twins with cystic fibrosis (dated by TCRdb to the early 2020s). Libraries were constructed by the immunoSEQ multiplex PCR assay. The clones in this table, taken by TCRdb from immuneACCESS, are in-frame only. Not every clone is retained; where verified, under half of the shortfall comes from an unresolved V gene, and the cause of the rest is unknown. Present in this sample are tens of thousands of clones, 90% to 95% of which were seen just once. The ten largest clonotypes hold less than 0.2% of the sample. The sample was blood. These receptors were collected from a boy under 10 years old with cystic fibrosis.

The chain employs TRBV7-8 and TRBJ2-7; TRBD2 agrees at 10 bases. In germline, CDR1 is SGHVS, CDR2 FQNEAQ. Trimming removed 5 bases from V and 0 bases from J; junction bases left unmatched: 4. The CDR3 consists of 15 residues. CDR3 coding DNA: TGTGCCAGCAGCCGTAGCGGGGGGTTCTCCTACGAGCAGTACTTC. Translating gives CASSRSGGFSYEQYF.

The chain links TRBV29-1 to TRBJ1-2; no definite D call. Germline loops: CDR1 SQVTM, CDR2 ANQGSEA. V lost 0 bases, J lost 0 bases, and 11 bases lay in between. The CDR3 runs to 15 residues. The CDR3 nucleotides read TGCAGCGTTGAAGAGGGGTGGGCCTCTAACTATGGCTACACCTTC. It translates to CSVEEGWASNYGYTF.

This chain joins TRBV5-1 and TRBJ2-3; maybe TRBD2 (6 bases). Trimming took 2 bases from V and 1 from J, leaving 20 bases between them. The CDR3 totals 18 residues. Per germline, CDR1 SGHRS and CDR2 YFSETQ. In nucleotides, the CDR3 is TGCGCCAGCAGCTTAGGCTTTCGGAGGGTCGACGGCACAGATACGCAGTATTTT. This encodes CASSLGFRRVDGTDTQYF.

The chain has TRBV19 and TRBJ1-1; possibly TRBD1 for D (6 bases). Between the trimmed V and J ends, which lost 11 bases and 3 bases, there was a span of 13 bases. The CDR3 is 12 amino acids. Germline V lookup: CDR1 LNHDA, CDR2 SQIVND (reference sequence). CDR3 sequence: CAAGQLYTEAFF. Here the CDR3 DNA reads TGTGCCGCCGGACAGCTCTACACTGAAGCTTTCTTT.

This clone has only a few counts. The chain recombines TRBV5-8 with TRBJ1-5, with D uncertain. The CDR3 runs 15 residues. CDR1 SGHTS and CDR2 YDEGEE come from the germline V gene. V was cut by 3 bases and J by 0 bases, with 10 bases left in between. The CDR3 bases are TGTGCCAGCAGCTCCGGGCTAGTTAGCAATCAGCCCCAGCATTTT. It is translated as CASSSGLVSNQPQHF.

The chain recombines TRBV11-3 with TRBJ1-4; tentative D call: TRBD1 (5 bases). There are 13 residues in the CDR3. The germline V gene encodes CDR1 SGHNT and CDR2 YENEEA. Deletions cut 4 bases from V and 6 bases from J, with 9 bases between. The CDR3 DNA reads TGTGCCAGCAGCTGGACACCCGATGAAAAACTGTTTTTT. Its protein product is CASSWTPDEKLFF.

The rearrangement uses TRBV27 and TRBJ2-4, with unresolved D. Trimming left V 2 bases short and J 1 base short, with 9 bases between. Germline CDR1 reads MNHEY; CDR2 reads SMNVEV (reference sequence). The CDR3 sequence is 15 residues long. The CDR3 nucleotides read TGTGCCAGCAGTTTAAGGGCGACGGCCAAAAACATTCAGTACTTC. Its translation is CASSLRATAKNIQYF.

The rearrangement joins TRBV6-1 to TRBJ2-7, with a tentative D call TRBD2 (5 bases). The V end was cut by 2 bases, the J end by 0 bases, with 11 bases between. The length of the CDR3 is 15 residues. Germline CDR1 reads MNHNS; CDR2 reads SASEGT. The CDR3 here is CASSEWVGSSYEQYF. CDR3 in DNA: TGTGCCAGCAGTGAATGGGTAGGGAGCTCCTACGAGCAGTACTTC.

The CDR3 sequence is CASSLESPRSYTF. The CDR3 nucleotides are TGCGCCAGCAGCTTGGAGTCGCCCCGAAGCTACACCTTC. The chain recombines TRBV5-1 with TRBJ1-2; D is undetermined. V lost 0 bases, J lost 9 bases, and 12 bases lay in between. This CDR3 is 13 amino acids long. Germline V gene data show CDR1 as SGHRS and CDR2 as YFSETQ. The whole variable domain, filled in from reference TRBV5-1 and TRBJ1-2, reads KAGVTQTPRYLIKTRGQQVTLSCSPISGHRSVSWYQQTPGQGLQFLFEYFSETQRNKGNFPGRFSGRQFSNSRSEMNVSTLELGDSALYLCASSLESPRSYTFGSGTRLTVV.

The chain uses TRBV19 and TRBJ1-5; 12 bases map to TRBD1. The CDR3 has 16 amino acids. Germline CDR1 reads LNHDA; CDR2 reads SQIVND (reference sequence). J gave up 5 bases and V 9 bases, and 11 bases lay outside the gene matches. The CDR3 sequence: CASQTGTGGEYQPQHF. The CDR3 DNA reads TGTGCCAGCCAGACCGGGACAGGGGGCGAATATCAGCCCCAGCATTTT.

The chain has TRBV4-2 and TRBJ1-3; 9 nucleotides align to TRBD1. The CDR3 has 16 residues. With 3 bases clipped from V and 3 bases from J, the junction kept 6 bases outside the gene matches. Germline V CDR1 and CDR2: LGHNA, YNFKEQ. CDR3 in DNA: TGTGCCAGCAGCCAGGAACAGGGGGCAGGTGGAAACACCATATATTTT. Amino acid sequence: CASSQEQGAGGNTIYF.

The chain links TRBV5-1 to TRBJ2-7; D not certain. The V gene lost 0 bases and the J gene lost 3 bases, with 10 bases spanning the gap. The germline CDR1 and CDR2 sequences are SGHRS and YFSETQ. CDR3 length: 14 residues. CDR3 region: CASSLGQAVYEQYF. Written as DNA, the CDR3 is TGCGCCAGCAGCTTGGGGCAGGCGGTCTACGAGCAGTACTTC. The full variable domain, its missing parts supplied by reference TRBV5-1 and TRBJ2-7, is KAGVTQTPRYLIKTRGQQVTLSCSPISGHRSVSWYQQTPGQGLQFLFEYFSETQRNKGNFPGRFSGRQFSNSRSEMNVSTLELGDSALYLCASSLGQAVYEQYFGPGTRLTVT.